Listed below are T cell receptor beta chains from one sample, sequenced in a study of blood T cell repertoires in COVID-19. Data came from immunoSEQ multiplex PCR; TCRdb stores just in-frame clones and leaves some out. The profile shows under 45,000 clones, about 85% of them singletons. The sequencing sample was made of peripheral blood. These receptors were collected from a human donor in a cohort sampled during active COVID-19. Both conserved end residues are part of each CDR3. The order of the fields is clone size, D gene, J gene, V gene, CDR3 protein, CDR3 DNA. A D gene is named only where the DNA matches it firmly. The listing skips clone size in some rows; elsewhere it reads once, few, many or a size class.

few - TRBJ2-5 TRBV2 CASSSTSRETQYF TGTGCCAGCAGTTCCACTAGTAGAGAGACCCAGTACTTC
- - TRBJ1-5 TRBV6-2/TRBV6-3 CASSYARGQPQHF TGTGCCAGCAGTTACGCCAGAGGTCAGCCCCAGCATTTT
- - TRBJ1-1 TRBV6-4 CASSAIMAAMNTEAFF TGTGCCAGCAGTGCCATAATGGCGGCCATGAACACTGAAGCTTTCTTT
- - TRBJ1-2 TRBV5-4 CASSPETGATNYGYTF TGTGCCAGCAGCCCGGAGACAGGAGCTACGAACTATGGCTACACCTTC
- TRBD1 TRBJ2-1 TRBV6-2/TRBV6-3 CASRPPFRVGTGNEQFF TGTGCCAGCAGGCCTCCCTTTCGCGTGGGGACAGGCAATGAGCAGTTCTTC
once - TRBJ1-3 TRBV6-6 CASSYQGGNTIYF TGTGCCAGCAGTTACCAGGGTGGAAACACCATATATTTT
- - TRBJ2-1 TRBV7-2 CASSLVRNEQFF TGTGCCAGCAGCTTAGTTCGGAATGAGCAGTTCTTC
- - TRBJ2-3 TRBV5-4 CASSHSGAQDTQYF TGTGCCTCCTCACATAGTGGGGCCCAGGATACGCAGTATTTT
- TRBD1 TRBJ2-4 TRBV18 CASSPPQGAKNIQYF TGTGCCAGCTCACCCCCACAGGGGGCCAAAAACATTCAGTACTTC
- - TRBJ2-7 TRBV20-1 CSLEVLYEQYF TGCAGTCTTGAGGTCCTCTACGAGCAGTACTTC
- - TRBJ1-2 TRBV11-2 CASSSSRVYGYTF TGTGCCAGCAGCTCCTCGCGGGTCTATGGCTACACCTTC
- - TRBJ1-5 TRBV5-1 CASSLGQNSNQPQHF TGCGCCAGCAGCTTGGGACAGAATAGCAATCAGCCCCAGCATTTT
- - TRBJ1-2 TRBV19 CASTAYRGSGYGYTF TGTGCCAGTACCGCCTATAGGGGATCCGGCTATGGCTACACCTTC
- - TRBJ1-2 TRBV7-2 CASSLEEGFYGYTF TGTGCCAGCAGCTTAGAGGAGGGATTCTATGGCTACACCTTC
- TRBD2 TRBJ2-1 TRBV6-6 CASCGGLYNEQFF TGTGCCAGCTGCGGGGGGCTTTACAATGAGCAGTTCTTC
- - TRBJ1-6 TRBV15 CATSRDSPTGRSYNSPLHF TGTGCCACCAGCAGAGACTCTCCGACAGGTCGGTCCTATAATTCACCCCTCCACTTT
- TRBD2 TRBJ2-3 TRBV9 CASSVSGAEDTQYF TGTGCCAGCAGCGTTAGCGGGGCGGAAGATACGCAGTATTTT
- - TRBJ1-5 TRBV29-1 CSVGSSNQPQHF TGCAGCGTTGGCAGTAGCAATCAGCCCCAGCATTTT
- - TRBJ2-5 TRBV15 CATSRDFLGGKETQYF TGTGCCACCAGCAGAGATTTCCTTGGCGGTAAAGAGACCCAGTACTTC
- - TRBJ1-2 TRBV25-1 CASSDVSWAAGYGYTF TGTGCCAGCAGTGACGTCTCTTGGGCAGCCGGCTATGGCTACACCTTC
- TRBD2 TRBJ2-5 TRBV5-1 CASSLVLAGDKETQYF TGCGCCAGCAGCTTGGTGCTAGCGGGGGATAAAGAGACCCAGTACTTC
- TRBD1 TRBJ1-5 TRBV4-3 CASSQNRGEQPQHF TGCGCCAGCAGCCAAAACAGGGGCGAACAGCCCCAGCATTTT
- TRBD1 TRBJ2-7 TRBV4-2 CASSPGTDYEQYF TGTGCCAGCTCACCCGGGACAGACTACGAGCAGTACTTC
- TRBD2 TRBJ2-1 TRBV25-1 CASTTSGGVNEQFF TGTGCCAGCACCACTAGCGGGGGGGTGAATGAGCAGTTCTTC
- TRBD1 TRBJ1-1 TRBV4-2 CASSPKGDRGFGTEAFF TGTGCCAGCAGCCCTAAGGGTGACAGGGGGTTTGGCACTGAAGCTTTCTTT
- TRBD1 TRBJ1-2 TRBV28 CASSPPFGTAYGYTF TGTGCCAGCAGTCCCCCCTTCGGGACAGCCTATGGCTACACCTTC
- - TRBJ1-6 TRBV7-8 CASSLDRDNSPLHF TGTGCCAGCAGCTTAGACAGGGACAATTCACCCCTCCACTTT
few - TRBJ2-2 TRBV3-1/TRBV3-2 CASRPREWTGELFF TGTGCCAGCAGGCCCCGAGAGTGGACCGGGGAGCTGTTTTTT
- TRBD1 TRBJ2-5 TRBV6-5 CAGAKGTGGLTQYF TGTGCCGGGGCTAAAGGGACAGGGGGGTTGACCCAGTACTTC
- - TRBJ2-5 TRBV3-1/TRBV3-2 CASRGDVTQYF TGTGCCAGCAGAGGAGATGTGACCCAGTACTTC
- - TRBJ2-7 TRBV7-2 CASSLLVGGPYEQYF TGTGCCAGCAGCTTATTAGTGGGGGGGCCCTACGAGCAGTACTTC
few TRBD1 TRBJ1-1 TRBV5-1 CASSKGQSFTEAFF TGCGCCAGCAGCAAGGGACAGAGCTTCACTGAAGCTTTCTTT
once TRBD1 TRBJ1-2 TRBV6-2/TRBV6-3 CASSKTGLDGYTF TGTGCCAGCAGTAAGACAGGGTTGGATGGCTACACCTTC
- - TRBJ2-5 TRBV2 CATGQNDQETQYF TGTGCCACAGGACAGAACGACCAAGAGACCCAGTACTTC
few TRBD1 TRBJ1-1 TRBV7-9 CASTTDRVVKAFF TGTGCCAGCACCACCGACAGGGTAGTAAAGGCTTTCTTT
- TRBD2 TRBJ2-1 TRBV6-5 CASSPAGVRSEQFF TGTGCCAGCAGCCCAGCGGGAGTCAGGTCTGAGCAGTTCTTC
- - TRBJ2-1 TRBV7-2 CASSLGGASEQFF TGTGCCAGCAGCTTAGGCGGAGCAAGTGAGCAGTTCTTC
once - TRBJ2-1 TRBV5-1 CASSLAGLSEQFF TGCGCCAGCAGCTTGGCAGGGTTAAGTGAGCAGTTCTTC
- - TRBJ1-2 TRBV3-1/TRBV3-2 CASSQLRGPGYTF TGTGCCAGCAGCCAGCTCAGGGGTCCTGGCTACACCTTC
- TRBD1 TRBJ1-2 TRBV2 CASADSGQGAGVGGYTF TGTGCCAGCGCCGATTCTGGACAGGGGGCCGGAGTTGGTGGCTACACCTTC
- TRBD1 TRBJ2-5 TRBV28 CASRLGTGEETQYF TGTGCCAGCAGGCTCGGGACAGGGGAGGAGACCCAGTACTTC
- TRBD2 TRBJ2-3 TRBV4-2 CASSQELRWLAGGLNTDTQYF TGTGCCAGCAGCCAAGAGCTCAGGTGGCTAGCGGGGGGGCTGAACACAGATACGCAGTATTTT
- TRBD2 TRBJ2-5 TRBV7-9 CASSPGLTRGETQYF TGTGCCAGCAGTCCGGGACTAACGAGAGGAGAGACCCAGTACTTC
- - TRBJ2-7 TRBV9 CASSVGRWDNSYEQYF TGTGCCAGCAGCGTAGGACGGTGGGACAACTCCTACGAGCAGTACTTC
- TRBD1 TRBJ1-6 TRBV4-3 CASSQRQGRGSPLHF TGCGCCAGCAGCCAACGACAGGGTAGGGGTTCACCCCTCCACTTT
- - TRBJ2-1 TRBV7-2 CASASRRDSYNEQFF TGTGCCAGCGCCTCCCGGCGGGACTCCTACAATGAGCAGTTCTTC
few TRBD1 TRBJ1-1 TRBV19 CASSTLTGGASEAFF TGTGCCAGTAGTACGTTAACAGGGGGCGCTTCTGAAGCTTTCTTT
- - TRBJ2-5 TRBV30 CAWSVEGGETQYF TGTGCCTGGAGTGTAGAGGGTGGGGAGACCCAGTACTTC